This T cell receptor (beta chain) was sequenced for a study of T cell responses to AZD1222 COVID-19 vaccine. At the level of the study: Second-dose groups at about 4 or about 12 weeks were pooled.

Regarding the study as a whole: At 160-218 and 743-854, vaccine-associated CD4 TCRs were dominant, and they spanned spike.

J was trimmed by 5 bases and V by 4 bases; bases with no gene match: 8. Per the germline V gene, CDR1 is MDHEN and CDR2 is SYDVKM. This CDR3 is 15 amino acids long. Notes on this clone: Its antigen is undetermined.

Profiled with immunoSEQ multiplex PCR; TCRdb holds only in-frame clones, not every one. This table has some 120,000 clones, 85% to 90% appearing once. Sequences were derived from peripheral blood, sampled on day 0 of AZD1222 vaccination. The rearrangement links TRBV28 to TRBJ2-1; 7 bases are shared with TRBD1. This sequence was found in an adult in good health. The CDR3 loop is CASSSYGTDNNEQFF. For the CDR3, the DNA is TGTGCCAGCAGTTCCTACGGGACAGACAACAATGAGCAGTTCTTC.